Listed below are T cell receptor beta chains from one sample, sequenced in a study of blood T cell repertoires in COVID-19. Profiled with immunoSEQ multiplex PCR; TCRdb holds only in-frame clones, not every one. The sample consists of about 49,000 clones, roughly 84% of them appearing once. The sequencing sample was made of peripheral blood. The receptors were sampled from a middle-aged man with acute or convalescent COVID-19. Both conserved end residues are part of each CDR3. The D gene is left open where the match is weak. Where a row states a size, it is once, few, many or the class of an expanded clone; other rows omit it.

d_call	v_call	clone_size	j_call	cdr3_aa	cdr3_nt
TRBD1	TRBV28	.	TRBJ1-2	CASTHTSGQGNYGYTF	TGTGCCAGCACCCATACGTCGGGACAGGGAAACTATGGCTACACCTTC
TRBD2	TRBV11-3	.	TRBJ2-3	CASSLGVTGGLSDTQYF	TGTGCCAGCAGCCTAGGCGTAACGGGAGGGTTGTCAGATACGCAGTATTTT
TRBD1	TRBV2	once	TRBJ1-6	CASSELRGAPLHF	TGTGCCAGCAGTGAACTCAGGGGGGCACCCCTCCACTTT
TRBD1	TRBV6-2/TRBV6-3	.	TRBJ1-2	CASSPGTGYGYTF	TGTGCCAGCAGCCCCGGGACAGGCTATGGCTACACCTTC
TRBD2	TRBV4-1	.	TRBJ2-4	CASSQGPLKGLAGGNIQYF	TGCGCCAGCAGCCAAGGCCCCCTGAAGGGACTAGCGGGAGGAAACATTCAGTACTTC
.	TRBV27	.	TRBJ2-3	CASSTRNTDTQYF	TGTGCCAGCAGCACGCGAAATACAGATACGCAGTATTTT
TRBD1	TRBV29-1	.	TRBJ1-2	CSVELTGDYGYTF	TGCAGCGTCGAATTGACAGGGGACTATGGCTACACCTTC
.	TRBV9	.	TRBJ2-1	CASGSPGGGSRNEQFF	TGTGCCAGCGGCTCCCCAGGGGGCGGGAGTCGCAATGAGCAGTTCTTC
.	TRBV27	.	TRBJ1-4	CASGREGSVRNEKLFF	TGTGCCAGCGGCAGGGAGGGGTCGGTGAGAAATGAAAAACTGTTTTTT
TRBD1	TRBV4-1	.	TRBJ1-5	CASSQGQFNQPQHF	TGCGCCAGCAGCCAGGGACAGTTCAATCAGCCCCAGCATTTT
.	TRBV7-2	.	TRBJ1-5	CASSPAPGGNQPQHF	TGTGCCAGCAGCCCCGCCCCAGGGGGCAATCAGCCCCAGCATTTT
.	TRBV7-2	.	TRBJ1-4	CASSPDFSNEKLFF	TGTGCCAGCAGCCCGGACTTCTCTAATGAAAAACTGTTTTTT
.	TRBV4-2	.	TRBJ1-6	CASSQVPQSRAYNSPLHF	TGTGCCAGCAGCCAAGTCCCCCAGAGCAGGGCCTATAATTCACCCCTCCACTTT
.	TRBV29-1	.	TRBJ1-1	CSVHLGQTATEAFF	TGCAGCGTCCACTTGGGGCAAACGGCCACTGAAGCTTTCTTT
TRBD2	TRBV19	.	TRBJ2-1	CASSIAGGQDIEQFF	TGTGCCAGTAGTATAGCGGGGGGTCAGGACATAGAGCAGTTCTTC
.	TRBV3-1/TRBV3-2	.	TRBJ2-7	CASSQMSGIPYEQYF	TGTGCCAGCAGCCAGATGTCCGGGATACCCTACGAGCAGTACTTC
TRBD1	TRBV30	.	TRBJ1-2	CAWGTGHGYTF	TGTGCCTGGGGGACAGGGCATGGCTACACCTTC
TRBD2	TRBV25-1	once	TRBJ2-1	CAIQSGITSNEQFF	TGTGCCATCCAAAGCGGGATCACCAGCAATGAGCAGTTCTTC
TRBD1	TRBV27	.	TRBJ2-1	CASRSDRVAYNEQFF	TGTGCCAGCAGGAGCGACAGGGTTGCCTACAATGAGCAGTTCTTC
TRBD2	TRBV7-9	.	TRBJ2-1	CASSNGLAGANSYNEQFF	TGTGCCAGCAGCAACGGACTAGCGGGGGCGAATTCCTACAATGAGCAGTTCTTC
.	TRBV28	.	TRBJ1-4	CASSSPSGHGGEKLFF	TGTGCCAGCAGTTCCCCCTCGGGACACGGAGGTGAAAAACTGTTTTTT
TRBD2	TRBV2	.	TRBJ2-7	CASIPLGLAGIYEQYF	TGTGCCAGCATCCCTTTGGGACTAGCGGGTATCTACGAGCAGTACTTC
TRBD1	TRBV19	.	TRBJ2-2	CASKDRGYTGELFF	TGTGCCAGCAAGGACAGGGGCTACACCGGGGAGCTGTTTTTT
TRBD2	TRBV10-3	.	TRBJ2-7	CAISDSRGRYSYEQYF	TGTGCCATCAGTGACAGCCGCGGGAGGTACTCCTACGAGCAGTACTTC
TRBD1	TRBV6-5	.	TRBJ1-2	CASSYWSGQGEGYTF	TGTGCCAGCAGTTACTGGTCGGGACAGGGGGAGGGCTACACCTTC
.	TRBV28	.	TRBJ2-1	CASSLFHSYNEQFF	TGTGCCAGCAGTTTATTCCACTCCTACAATGAGCAGTTCTTC
TRBD1	TRBV27	.	TRBJ1-2	CASSSLQGGDGYTF	TGTGCCAGCAGCTCCCTACAGGGGGGAGATGGCTACACCTTC
.	TRBV28	few	TRBJ1-3	CASSAYRNTIYF	TGTGCCAGCAGTGCATACAGGAACACCATATATTTT
TRBD2	TRBV9	few	TRBJ2-2	CASSFEAGGTVGELFF	TGTGCCAGCAGCTTTGAAGCGGGAGGAACTGTCGGGGAGCTGTTTTTT
.	TRBV6-5	.	TRBJ1-3	CASSYSWDTSGNTIYF	TGTGCCAGCAGTTACTCCTGGGACACCTCTGGAAACACCATATATTTT
TRBD1	TRBV6-5	.	TRBJ1-1	CASSTPGQGGRAFF	TGTGCCAGCAGTACCCCAGGACAGGGAGGTCGGGCTTTCTTT
TRBD2	TRBV6-1	few	TRBJ2-7	CASSEGTSVYYEQYF	TGTGCCAGCAGTGAAGGGACTAGCGTTTACTACGAGCAGTACTTC
.	TRBV5-1	.	TRBJ2-7	CASTLAGLPGSYEQYF	TGCGCCAGCACCTTGGCAGGGCTCCCTGGCTCCTACGAGCAGTACTTC
.	TRBV5-1	.	TRBJ2-7	CASSFSLAGQTNYEQYF	TGCGCCAGCAGCTTTTCCCTCGCGGGACAGACCAACTACGAGCAGTACTTC
.	TRBV11-2	.	TRBJ1-5	CASSPDSLLPQHF	TGTGCCAGCAGCCCCGACTCCCTCCTGCCCCAGCATTTT
.	TRBV24-1	.	TRBJ1-2	CATSSASNYGYTF	TGTGCCACCAGCTCAGCTAGCAACTATGGCTACACCTTC
.	TRBV10-2	few	TRBJ2-1	CASSESISTSNNEQFF	TGCGCCAGCAGTGAGTCGATCTCCACTAGCAACAATGAGCAGTTCTTC
TRBD1	TRBV11-3	.	TRBJ2-7	CASSYRGEGFEQYF	TGTGCCAGCAGCTACAGGGGCGAGGGGTTCGAGCAGTACTTC
TRBD1	TRBV28	.	TRBJ1-6	CASSLHRGNSPLHF	TGTGCCAGCAGTTTACACAGGGGTAATTCACCCCTCCACTTT
TRBD2	TRBV30	.	TRBJ2-3	CAWSGGLWTSGTSTDTQYF	TGTGCCTGGAGTGGGGGCTTGTGGACTAGCGGGACTTCCACAGATACGCAGTATTTT
TRBD1	TRBV7-2	.	TRBJ2-2	CASSSTRTGLVVGTGELFF	TGTGCCAGCAGCTCGACGAGGACAGGGTTGGTGGTGGGGACCGGGGAGCTGTTTTTT
.	TRBV4-1	.	TRBJ1-4	CASSQPTGTSLKKLFF	TGCGCCAGCAGCCAACCAACCGGGACTTCCTTAAAAAAACTGTTTTTT
TRBD1	TRBV19	.	TRBJ2-7	CASSMAQGARGDEQYF	TGTGCCAGTAGTATGGCGCAGGGGGCTAGAGGCGACGAGCAGTACTTC
.	TRBV4-3	.	TRBJ2-2	CASSPFRGTGELFF	TGCGCCAGCAGCCCCTTTAGGGGCACCGGGGAGCTGTTTTTT
TRBD2	TRBV14	.	TRBJ2-1	CASSQVEGSGGAGNEQFF	TGTGCCAGCAGCCAAGTGGAGGGAAGCGGGGGGGCCGGAAATGAGCAGTTCTTC
TRBD1	TRBV5-1	.	TRBJ1-1	CASSPWTGGGSEAFF	TGCGCCAGCAGCCCGTGGACAGGGGGCGGTTCTGAAGCTTTCTTT
.	TRBV6-5	.	TRBJ1-1	CASHPSGMNTEAFF	TGTGCCAGCCATCCTTCGGGTATGAACACTGAAGCTTTCTTT
TRBD2	TRBV6-2/TRBV6-3	few	TRBJ2-2	CASSYLRLRGGTGELFF	TGTGCCAGCAGTTACTTGCGACTACGGGGGGGGACCGGGGAGCTGTTTTTT
.	TRBV6-4	.	TRBJ1-2	CASSDSREVGGYTF	TGTGCCAGCAGTGACTCCAGGGAAGTCGGTGGCTACACCTTC
.	TRBV18	.	TRBJ2-2	CASSPPGYANTGELFF	TGTGCCAGCTCACCCCCAGGGTACGCGAACACCGGGGAGCTGTTTTTT
.	TRBV30	once	TRBJ2-3	CAWSVGQGFDIFYTDTQYF	TGTGCCTGGAGTGTCGGGCAGGGGTTTGATATATTTTACACAGATACGCAGTATTTT
.	TRBV7-9	.	TRBJ1-1	CASSPTWTVNTEAFF	TGTGCCAGCAGCCCGACCTGGACAGTGAACACTGAAGCTTTCTTT
TRBD1	TRBV5-1	.	TRBJ1-5	CASRQTGVPNQPQHF	TGCGCCAGCAGACAAACAGGGGTCCCTAATCAGCCCCAGCATTTT
.	TRBV7-2	.	TRBJ1-4	CASSPPGGEKLFF	TGTGCCAGCAGCCCCCCTGGAGGGGAAAAACTGTTTTTT
TRBD1	TRBV24-1	.	TRBJ1-2	CATSDSGQPGNIYGYTF	TGTGCCACCAGTGACTCGGGACAGCCGGGTAACATCTATGGCTACACCTTC
TRBD2	TRBV19	.	TRBJ2-7	CASSKGLAGVYEQYF	TGTGCCAGTAGCAAAGGACTAGCGGGAGTCTACGAGCAGTACTTC